This entry is about one TCR beta chain. Its binding antigen is unknown. The cohort comprised some 730 healthy bone marrow donors. At the time of sampling, every cohort member was nominally healthy, though immune exposures that went unrecorded were likely present. The donor tested CMV seronegative, placing the donor among the 350 or so seronegative members of the cohort. A peripheral blood sample was provided by each donor, and peripheral blood mononuclear cells were used for TCR beta sequencing. The Qiagen DNeasy Blood Extraction Kit was used to extract genomic DNA from the blood cell samples. This entry belongs to a study of cytomegalovirus exposure and HLA in healthy donors (dated by TCRdb to about 2017). In terms of the full investigation: An earlier analysis of several hundred of the donors reported 250 to 350 Gb of sequence data and 117 million unique TCR beta sequences obtained from roughly 170 million T cells. An early release covering about 600 HLA-typed donors comprised 300 to 350 gigabases of sequencing data and 85 million or so unique TCR sequences. The genetic ancestry cluster associated with self-reported Caucasian donors included roughly 84% of the roughly 390 genotyped donors. The study aimed to test whether signatures of past pathogen exposure could be identified by cataloging public T cell receptors. The study used immunosequencing to profile the T cell repertoires of some 600 subjects and linked those repertoires to cytomegalovirus serostatus. A separate validation cohort of approximately 120 different subjects was used in addition to the 666-subject first cohort. High-throughput TCR immunosequencing, statistical association of individual TCRs with disease status, and machine learning were combined to predict cytomegalovirus infection status. To study patterns of TCR occurrence, a later analysis re-analyzed previously published TCR beta repertoires from around 700 donors and added high-resolution HLA genotyping. The later analysis used no new phenotypic data to find candidate immune exposures, relying instead on TCR beta sequences and their occurrence across donors. To decide whether each TCR beta V gene segment behaved as functional or pseudogenic, an earlier analysis of approximately 590 of the donors relied on high-throughput TCR beta sequencing. Donor age, sex, ethnicity and CMV serostatus were compiled alongside the repertoire data. In a later genetic analysis, genome-wide SNP genotypes for about three fifths of the roughly 670 donors were used, and that subset was treated as a discovery cohort. All discovery cohort repertoires had been generated using a single sequencing platform. HLA typing covered class I and class II loci at four-digit resolution. The number of donors typed differed by locus, with roughly 620-630 for A, B, C, DRB1 and DQB1, more than 500 for DQA1, about 610 for DPA1, and some 440 for DPB1. About five DR-DQ haplotypes were treated as single units for association and clustering because of strong linkage in the cohort. Among some 400 genotyped donors of the cohort, an average of about 220,000 unique TCR beta nucleotide sequences was sequenced per donor, of which roughly 18% were non-productive.

The library was produced with the immunoSEQ multiplex PCR assay. A mixture of 60 forward primers for TCR Vbeta segments and 13 reverse primers for TCR Jbeta segments was used in the multiplex PCR. The CDR3 region of rearranged TCR beta genes was amplified from genomic DNA with a multiplex PCR assay. Amplified TCR beta libraries were sequenced as 87-base-pair reads on the Illumina HiSeq System. Per the original workflow: A later analysis tallied roughly 78 million unique TCR beta chains across the 640 or so repertoires, and some 10 million of those chains were shared by two or more donors. Raw reads were error-corrected and collapsed into unique sequences with a nearest-neighbor algorithm that merged closely related sequences to remove PCR and sequencing errors. To assign V, D and J gene segments, CDR3 sequences were aligned to IMGT reference sequences. Each retained sequence needed at least a six-nucleotide match to both a V gene segment and a J gene segment. Rearrangements were called productive when the CDR3 lacked stop codons and stayed in frame with V and J; all others were non-productive. CDR3 was defined by IMGT convention, running from the second conserved V-encoded cysteine to the conserved J-encoded phenylalanine. Sequences without an unambiguous match to a single V gene segment were excluded from the earlier analysis of a few hundred of the donors. In an earlier analysis of 500 to 750 of the donors, V segments were called functional above 56.7% productive rearrangements and were called segregating when the between-donor standard deviation exceeded 5%. A statistical classification framework was built to diagnose cytomegalovirus status from the catalog of TCR beta chain sequences. V and J gene assignment, in a later analysis, came from comparing TCR nucleotide sequences with IMGT/GENE-DB human TR gene sequences. A later analysis assigned CDR3 sequences and most-parsimonious VDJ recombination scenarios with the TCRdist pipeline. In a later analysis, each TCR beta chain was defined by its CDR3 amino acid sequence together with its V-gene family, and reads lacking a unique V-gene family were excluded. To address suspected cross-contamination and a sequencing artifact, a later analysis removed approximately 600 highly shared, low-generation-probability nucleotide sequences. For each public chain, a later analysis derived a clonal expansion index from normalized ranks of inferred template counts within each repertoire. A later analysis computed generation probabilities with a VDJ recombination model fitted to out-of-frame rearrangements, and checked the results against IGoR. A later analysis scored TCR-TCR, TCR-HLA and TCR-CMV co-occurrence with hypergeometric tests, applying a repertoire-size bias correction to TCR pairs. In a later analysis, false discovery rates were estimated by permuting HLA or CMV assignments 20 times. In a later analysis, co-occurring TCRs were grouped using DBSCAN, and TCRdist sequence similarity was added for clustering within HLA-allele-positive subsets. Repertoires with fewer than 30,000 or more than 120,000 public chains, plus five repertoires with anomalous nucleotide sharing, were excluded from co-occurrence clustering. TCRdb re-hosts the immuneACCESS table, in-frame sequences only. Its copies lack some clones; in the studies checked, an unresolved V gene accounts for under half of them, and the cause for the rest is not known. V and J calls plus clone size are reproduced from that table; the DNA served to infer D and trimming. In this sample's table one finds around 100,000 clones. The top ten clonotypes cover approximately 3.7% of the sample.

General study outcomes and caveats: For the cohort, immune exposure information was limited to CMV serostatus. Linkage disequilibrium might explain the correlated functional status among segregating V segments, but an unknown experimental factor could not be ruled out. A later analysis found that most CMV-associated TCR beta chains appeared HLA-restricted, with HLA associations seemingly driven largely by CMV exposure. V-gene and J-gene trimming of TCR beta chains was associated with a missense DCLRE1C variant in a later genetic analysis, and the association was replicated in an independent cohort. The cohort was sequenced for TCR beta chains only, and without alpha or paired-chain data the features that could be detected were limited. A few of the identified cytomegalovirus-associated TCR beta chains were confirmed in vitro to be specific for cytomegalovirus antigens. The authors suggested that the approach could potentially be generalized to other disease states and immunological phenotypes. Because counts were too low, 15 to 20 rarely observed V segments, including chromosome 9 orphons, were excluded from the earlier analysis of around 640 of the donors. In a later analysis, TCR association rates were found to vary across HLA loci, with the most associated TCRs seen for DRB1 alleles and the fewest for HLA-C alleles. Most TCR sequences were observed very rarely across donors, whereas some public TCRs were present in many individuals. The sequencing pipeline was judged likely to have produced a cluster of highly shared sequence variants as a technical artifact. Compared with equally common non-associated chains, HLA-associated TCR beta chains in a later analysis were more clonally expanded and had lower generation probabilities. When HLA alleles, especially DR and DQ, strongly co-occurred, TCR associations were difficult to assign to individual alleles. Several of the top co-occurrence clusters appeared to be linked to parvovirus B19, influenza, CMV and Epstein-Barr virus, according to a later analysis. Because HLA typing was missing for some donors at each locus, association tests included only the typed subset. A further reported finding was that TCR beta sequences accurately predicted the HLA-A and HLA-B alleles for most subjects in the first cohort. Because the 87-base-pair reads could not distinguish some IMGT-functional V segments, including TRBV6-2 and TRBV6-3, those segments were excluded. Roughly uniform sequencing depth across donors was assumed in presence/absence analyses, although this assumption may not hold. According to a later genetic analysis, donors in an Asian-associated ancestry cluster had fewer N-insertions in productive TCRs than the roughly 700-donor mean. The classifier was reported to diagnose cytomegalovirus status with high specificity and sensitivity in both the original cohort and the validation cohort. Specific HLA alleles were associated with 15,000 to 20,000 TCR beta sequences at a false discovery rate of 0.05 in a later analysis. In an earlier analysis of more than 450 of the donors, most TCR beta V segments were observed in productive rearrangements about 87% or about 30% of the time, broadly matching IMGT annotations. The study listed approximately 160 TCR beta chains as associated with cytomegalovirus.

The CDR3 spans 9 residues, from the cysteine through the phenylalanine. CDR3 DNA is the only sequence kept; it has 27 bases, read in frame from the first base. Based on the germline V gene, the CDR1 and CDR2 sequences are MGHDK and SYGVNS. Trimming removed 10 bases from V and 1 base from J, leaving 2 bases between the germline ends. This TCR was recovered from a young man in good health and CMV-seronegative. The sample comprised PBMCs. Recombination linked TRBV25-1 to TRBJ2-7; there is no confident call for the D gene. The DNA sequence is given as TGTGCCACATCCTACGAGCAGTACTTC. Translated, it reads CATSYEQYF.